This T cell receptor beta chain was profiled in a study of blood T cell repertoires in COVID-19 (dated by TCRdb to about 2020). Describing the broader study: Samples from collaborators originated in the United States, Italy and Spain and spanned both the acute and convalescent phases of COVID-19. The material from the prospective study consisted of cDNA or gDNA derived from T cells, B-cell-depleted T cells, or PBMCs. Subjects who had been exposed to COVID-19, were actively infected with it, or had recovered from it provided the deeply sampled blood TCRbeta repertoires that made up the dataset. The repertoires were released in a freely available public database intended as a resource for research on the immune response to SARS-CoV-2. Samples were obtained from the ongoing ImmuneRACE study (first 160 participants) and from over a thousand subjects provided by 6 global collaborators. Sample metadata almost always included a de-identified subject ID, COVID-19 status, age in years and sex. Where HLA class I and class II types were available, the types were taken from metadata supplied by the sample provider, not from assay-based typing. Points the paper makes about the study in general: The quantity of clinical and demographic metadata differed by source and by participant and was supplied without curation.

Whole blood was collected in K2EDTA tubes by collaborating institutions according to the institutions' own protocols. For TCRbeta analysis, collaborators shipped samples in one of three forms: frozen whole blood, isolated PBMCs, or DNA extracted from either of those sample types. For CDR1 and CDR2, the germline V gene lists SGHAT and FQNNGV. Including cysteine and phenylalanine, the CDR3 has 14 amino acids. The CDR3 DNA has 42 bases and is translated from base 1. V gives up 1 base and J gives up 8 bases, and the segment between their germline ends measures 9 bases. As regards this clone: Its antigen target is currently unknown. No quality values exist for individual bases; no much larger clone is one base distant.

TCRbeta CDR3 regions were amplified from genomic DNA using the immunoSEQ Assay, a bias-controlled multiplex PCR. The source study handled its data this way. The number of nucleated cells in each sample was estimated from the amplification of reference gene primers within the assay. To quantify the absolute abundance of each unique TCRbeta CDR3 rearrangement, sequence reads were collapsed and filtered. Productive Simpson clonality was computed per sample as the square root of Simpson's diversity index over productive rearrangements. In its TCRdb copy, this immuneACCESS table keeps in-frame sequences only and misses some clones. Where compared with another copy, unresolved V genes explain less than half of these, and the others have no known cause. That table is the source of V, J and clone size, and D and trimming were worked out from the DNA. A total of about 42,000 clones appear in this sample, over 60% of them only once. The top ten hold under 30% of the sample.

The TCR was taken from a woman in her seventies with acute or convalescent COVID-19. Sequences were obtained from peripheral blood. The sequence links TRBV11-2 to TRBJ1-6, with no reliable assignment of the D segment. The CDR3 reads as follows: CASSLGSRDSPLHF. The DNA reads TGTGCCAGCAGCTTAGGTTCGAGGGATTCACCCCTCCACTTT.